This T cell receptor (beta chain) was observed in a study of blood T cells in healthy people across ages. Using a J-beta primer mix together with a sample-barcoded 5' primer, a second PCR was run for about 6 to 12 cycles. In TCRdb, the 5' RACE reads were re-called with MiXCR into one record per CDR3 protein. The sample lists 550,000 to 600,000 distinct CDR3 sequences, roughly 48% seen once, with 20% to 25% in the top ten. With regard to this clonotype: Antigen: not known.

Findings of the study overall: Both naive CD4+ cell counts and diversity were greater in long-lived donors than in aged donors.

The germline V and J ends were trimmed by 2 bases and 1 base, with 11 bases remaining between them. The CDR3 extends over 15 amino acids. CDR1 and CDR2 from the germline V gene are MNHNY and SVGAGI (reference sequence). Material for sequencing was blood. This receptor was identified in a man older than 75 in good health. This chain links TRBV6-6 with TRBJ1-1; maybe TRBD1 (6 bases). The CDR3 DNA is TGTGCCAGCAGTTACCAGGGGTCGGGGAACACTGAAGCTTTCTTT. It encodes CASSYQGSGNTEAFF.